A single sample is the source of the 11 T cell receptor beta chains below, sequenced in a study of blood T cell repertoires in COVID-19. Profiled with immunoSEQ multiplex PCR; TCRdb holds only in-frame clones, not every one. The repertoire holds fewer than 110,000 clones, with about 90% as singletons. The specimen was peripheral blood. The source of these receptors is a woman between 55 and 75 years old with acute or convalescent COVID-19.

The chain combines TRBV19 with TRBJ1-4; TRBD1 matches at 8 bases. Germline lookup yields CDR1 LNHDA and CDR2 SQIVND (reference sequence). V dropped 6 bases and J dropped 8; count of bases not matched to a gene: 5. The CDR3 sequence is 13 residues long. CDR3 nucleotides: TGTGCCAGTAGAGACAGGGGTCGGGAAAAACTGTTTTTT. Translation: CASRDRGREKLFF.

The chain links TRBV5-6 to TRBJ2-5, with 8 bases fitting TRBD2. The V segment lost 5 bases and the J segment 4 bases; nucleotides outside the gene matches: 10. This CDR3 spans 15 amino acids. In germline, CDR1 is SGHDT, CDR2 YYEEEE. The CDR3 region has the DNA TGTGCCAGCAGTTTACCGGGACTAGTAGGAGAGACCCAGTACTTC. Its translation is CASSLPGLVGETQYF.

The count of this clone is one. The CDR3 here is CASSHQQGYGYTF. In nucleotides, the CDR3 is TGTGCCAGCAGCCATCAGCAGGGCTATGGCTACACCTTC. V is TRBV3-1 (or the pseudogene TRBV3-2) and J is TRBJ1-2; maybe TRBD1 (5 bases). The CDR3 is 13 amino acids. The V gene's germline CDR1 is LGHDT and CDR2 YNNKEL (reference sequence). Trimming shortened V by 3 bases and J by 4 bases, and 9 bases separated the two germline ends.

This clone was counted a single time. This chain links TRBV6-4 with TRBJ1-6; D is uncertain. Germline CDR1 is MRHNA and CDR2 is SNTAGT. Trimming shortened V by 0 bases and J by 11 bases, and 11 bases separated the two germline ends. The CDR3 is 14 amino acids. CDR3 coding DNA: TGTGCCAGCAGTGACTCCATCCCCCGGGCACCCCTCCACTTT. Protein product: CASSDSIPRAPLHF.

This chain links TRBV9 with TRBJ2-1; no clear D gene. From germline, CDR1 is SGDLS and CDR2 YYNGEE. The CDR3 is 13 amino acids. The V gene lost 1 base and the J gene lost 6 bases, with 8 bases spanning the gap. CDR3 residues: CASSVTTLNEQFF. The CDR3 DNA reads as TGTGCCAGCAGCGTAACTACACTCAATGAGCAGTTCTTC.

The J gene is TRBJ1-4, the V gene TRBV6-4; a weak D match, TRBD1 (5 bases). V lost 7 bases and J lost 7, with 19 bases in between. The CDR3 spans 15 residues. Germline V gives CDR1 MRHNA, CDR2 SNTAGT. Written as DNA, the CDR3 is TGTGCCAGCAAGATTGAGGCAGGGTCGGGTGAAAAACTGTTTTTT. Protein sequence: CASKIEAGSGEKLFF.

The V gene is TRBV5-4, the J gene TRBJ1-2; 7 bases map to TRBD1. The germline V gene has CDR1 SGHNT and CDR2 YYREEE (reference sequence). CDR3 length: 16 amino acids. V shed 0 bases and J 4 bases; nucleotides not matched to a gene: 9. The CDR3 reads CASSLVRGGGSYGYTF. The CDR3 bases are TGTGCCAGCAGCTTGGTACGTGGAGGGGGCTCCTATGGCTACACCTTC.

CDR3 DNA: TGTGCCAGCAGCTTAGGCCGACAGGGGGAGCTGTTTTTT. Its translation: CASSLGRQGELFF. This chain uses TRBV7-6 with TRBJ2-2; a weak D match, TRBD1 (5 bases). This CDR3 region has 13 residues. Germline V CDR1 and CDR2: SGHVS, FNYEAQ. Trimming removed 1 base from V and 8 bases from J, with 8 bases in between.

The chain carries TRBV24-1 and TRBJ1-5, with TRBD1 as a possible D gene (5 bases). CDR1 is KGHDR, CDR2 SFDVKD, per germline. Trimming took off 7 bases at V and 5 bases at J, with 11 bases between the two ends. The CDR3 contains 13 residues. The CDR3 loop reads CATSPQGDQPQHF. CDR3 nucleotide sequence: TGTGCCACCAGCCCCCAAGGGGATCAGCCCCAGCATTTT.

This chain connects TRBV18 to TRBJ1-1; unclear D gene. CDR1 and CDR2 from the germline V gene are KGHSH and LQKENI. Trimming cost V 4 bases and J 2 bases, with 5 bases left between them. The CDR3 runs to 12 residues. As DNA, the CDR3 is TGTGCCAGCTCACGAGGAAACACTGAAGCTTTCTTT. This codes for CASSRGNTEAFF.

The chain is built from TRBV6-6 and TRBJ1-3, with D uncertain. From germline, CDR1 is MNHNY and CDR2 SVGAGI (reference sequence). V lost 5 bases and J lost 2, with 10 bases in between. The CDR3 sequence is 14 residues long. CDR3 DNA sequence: TGTGCCAGCAGTGAGAGGGAACCTGGAAACACCATATATTTT. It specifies CASSEREPGNTIYF.